This entry features one T cell receptor (beta chain) sequence. Sequenced by immunoSEQ multiplex PCR; TCRdb stores in-frame clones only, minus some. This repertoire shows approximately 68,000 clones, 90% to 95% found once; its top ten account for less than 0.85%. This CDR3 region has 17 residues. Unmatched junction bases numbered 11, after V lost 0 bases and J lost 4 bases. Germline CDR1 and CDR2: LGHNA and YSLEER. These data belong to a study of T cell changes during pregnancy in multiple sclerosis. This chain joins TRBV4-3 and TRBJ1-2; 7 bases are shared with TRBD1. The source was peripheral blood, collected in the third trimester of pregnancy. This receptor was identified in a female donor in good health, enrolled as a control in a pregnancy study. This chain's CDR3 is CASSQDTRTGSPYGYTF. The CDR3 nucleotides read TGCGCCAGCAGCCAAGATACCAGGACAGGCAGTCCCTATGGCTACACCTTC.